This T cell receptor (beta chain) was profiled in a study of cytomegalovirus exposure and HLA in healthy donors. Study as a whole: Researchers previously reported finding 90 million to 130 million unique TCR beta sequences from some 180 million T cells. The study's findings and limits: For presence/absence analyses, sequencing depth was assumed to be roughly uniform across donors. TCR beta sequences numbering about 17,000 were associated with HLA alleles at 0.05 false discovery rate in a later analysis.

The CDR3 loop spans 14 amino acids. V lost 0 bases, J lost 16 bases, and 9 bases stayed unmatched. Germline V lookup: CDR1 SGHAT, CDR2 FQNNGV. The PCR contained 60 Vbeta and 13 Jbeta primers. Assay: immunoSEQ multiplex PCR; the TCRdb copy retains only in-frame clones and omits some. The sample has 140,000 to 150,000 clones. Comment on this clone: Its antigen is undetermined.

Sequenced: PBMCs. The chain couples TRBV11-2 to TRBJ2-1, with 10 bases identical to TRBD2. The origin of this receptor is a woman aged 45-65 years in good health and CMV-seronegative. Here the CDR3 DNA reads TGTGCCAGCAGCTTAGATCCAACTAGCGGGACTAATTTCTTC. Translating gives CASSLDPTSGTNFF.